The next 11 T cell receptor beta chains were all read from a single sample in a study of response to subunit inactivated influenza vaccine. MiXCR, applied by TCRdb to the RT-PCR reads, yields one record per CDR3 protein. The repertoire holds about 500,000 distinct CDR3 sequences, with approximately 15% as singletons. Sample: CD4+ T cells sorted from PBMCs, taken roughly 24 months after vaccination. All receptors derive from a man aged 45-69 years who received an inactivated influenza vaccine.

The V call is TRBV6-1, the J call TRBJ2-5; a weak D match, TRBD1 (5 bases). Germline V lookup: CDR1 MNHNS, CDR2 SASEGT. This CDR3 is 14 amino acids long. V was clipped by 7 bases and J by 5 bases, with 17 bases between them. The CDR3 protein is CASTSPRVRETQYF. The CDR3 DNA is TGTGCCAGCACATCTCCCAGGGTACGGGAGACCCAGTACTTC.

The chain recombines TRBV19 with TRBJ2-1; TRBD2 matches at 9 bases. Germline V gene lookup returns CDR1 LNHDA and CDR2 SQIVND (reference sequence). Unmatched junction bases numbered 3, after V lost 6 bases and J lost 0 bases. The CDR3 length is 15 residues. As DNA, the CDR3 is TGTGCCAGTAGACTAGCGGGCTACTCCTACAATGAGCAGTTCTTC. Translation: CASRLAGYSYNEQFF.

The J gene is TRBJ1-6, the V gene TRBV11-2, with 8 bases fitting TRBD1. The CDR3 runs 15 residues. The V gene's germline CDR1 is SGHAT and CDR2 FQNNGV. Trimming took 5 bases from V and 7 from J; bases not matched to a gene: 7. As DNA, the CDR3 is TGTGCCAGCAGCCCCCTCAGGGGGCGAAATTCACCCCTCCACTTT. It translates to CASSPLRGRNSPLHF. Using reference TRBV11-2 and TRBJ1-6 for the parts outside the CDR3, the full variable domain is EAGVAQSPRYKIIEKRQSVAFWCNPISGHATLYWYQQILGQGPKLLIQFQNNGVVDDSQLPKDRFSAERLKGVDSTLKIQPAKLEDSAVYLCASSPLRGRNSPLHFGNGTRLTVT.

This clonotype was counted a few times. The chain carries TRBV20-1 and TRBJ2-1; TRBD2 matches at 10 bases. The germline V gene encodes CDR1 DFQATT and CDR2 SNEGSKA (reference sequence). The ends lost 2 bases at V and 4 bases at J; junction bases unmatched: 14. There are 18 residues in the CDR3. CDR3 in DNA: TGCAGTGCTAGACTAGCGGGAGTTGAGATACCTTATTACAATGAGCAGTTCTTC. It translates to CSARLAGVEIPYYNEQFF.

In nucleotides, the CDR3 is TGTGCCAGCAGCCGGCTAGCGGGTACCAATGAGCAGTTCTTC. As protein: CASSRLAGTNEQFF. The chain uses TRBV7-2 and TRBJ2-1; TRBD2 agrees at 8 bases. The CDR3 is 14 amino acids. Germline V gene lookup returns CDR1 SGHTA and CDR2 FQGNSA. V gave up 5 bases and J gave up 6 bases; unmatched junction bases: 6.

This sequence joins TRBV27 and TRBJ1-4; D possibly corresponds to TRBD1 (6 bases). The CDR3 is 18 residues long. Germline CDR1 MNHEY, CDR2 SMNVEV (reference sequence). Between the trimmed V and J ends, which lost 3 bases and 5 bases, there was a span of 22 bases. The CDR3 DNA sequence: TGTGCCAGCAGTTTGATTGGACGGGGGGGGGCCCAAAATGAAAAACTGTTTTTT. Amino acid sequence: CASSLIGRGGAQNEKLFF. The full variable domain, rest sourced from reference TRBV27 and TRBJ1-4, is EAQVTQNPRYLITVTGKKLTVTCSQNMNHEYMSWYRQDPGLGLRQIYYSMNVEVTDKGDVPEGYKVSRKEKRNFPLILESPSPNQTSLYFCASSLIGRGGAQNEKLFFGSGTQLSVL.

The chain combines TRBV6-1 with TRBJ2-5; TRBD2 matches 7 bases. Per germline, CDR1 MNHNS and CDR2 SASEGT. J gave up 0 bases and V 4 bases, and 5 bases lay outside the gene matches. The CDR3 is made up of 15 amino acids. The CDR3 DNA is TGTGCCAGCAGTGTAGGCGGGAGAGACCAAGAGACCCAGTACTTC. Protein sequence: CASSVGGRDQETQYF.

This clonotype was found a few times. This chain joins TRBV2 and TRBJ2-5; 9 bases match TRBD1. Germline loops: CDR1 SNHLY, CDR2 FYNNEI. The CDR3 sequence is 15 residues long. Unmatched junction bases numbered 12, after V lost 6 bases and J lost 7 bases. The CDR3: CASSPPGTGRGTQYF. CDR3 nucleotides: TGTGCCAGCAGCCCCCCCGGGACAGGGAGGGGGACCCAGTACTTC.

V and J are TRBV7-9 and TRBJ2-6; unclear D gene. Germline assignment: CDR1 SEHNR and CDR2 FQNEAQ (reference sequence). V was pared by 5 bases and J by 0 bases, with 11 bases between. This CDR3 is 16 amino acids long. The CDR3 here is CASSRWTGSGANVLTF. The CDR3 bases are TGTGCCAGCAGCCGATGGACGGGCTCTGGGGCCAACGTCCTGACTTTC.

This clonotype turned up a few times. This chain uses TRBV27 with TRBJ2-7; TRBD1 might be the D (6 bases). The germline gives CDR1 MNHEY, CDR2 SMNVEV (reference sequence). The CDR3 extends over 14 amino acids. Trimming took off 2 bases at V and 5 bases at J, with 13 bases between the two ends. The CDR3 DNA reads as TGTGCCAGCAGTTTAGGGTTCAGGGGAAACGAGCAGTACTTC. It is translated as CASSLGFRGNEQYF.

This clonotype turned up a few times. The rearrangement uses TRBV10-3 and TRBJ2-5; D gene unclear. The CDR3 consists of 13 residues. Germline V gene data show CDR1 as ENHRY and CDR2 as SYGVKD. Trimming stripped 3 bases from V and 7 bases from J, with 12 bases between. The CDR3 here is CAISERTEGTQYF. CDR3 nucleotides: TGTGCCATCAGTGAAAGGACCGAAGGGACCCAGTACTTC.